This T cell receptor (beta chain) was identified during a study of CD8+CD57+ T cells in acquired aplastic anemia. Study overall: The sorted CD4+ and CD8+ cells yielded an average around 3.2 ug of DNA.

The TCR beta profiling, which covered VDJ combination and CDR3 sequence, was carried out using genomic DNA as the template. TCRdb fed the reads into MiXCR, producing one record per CDR3 protein. Counted here are about 120,000 distinct CDR3 sequences, 50% to 60% occurring once; the ten biggest clones make up approximately 28%. Germline loops: CDR1 KGHDR, CDR2 SFDVKD. The CDR3 has 15 residues. The V end lost 7 bases, the J end lost 4 bases, and 17 bases lay between the germline ends. Turning to this clonotype: Its specificity is unknown.

Before being chosen for sequencing, patients had shown CD8+CD57+ cell expansion by flow cytometry. Among the patients, none had received any therapy at the time of blood sampling. Study-wide results and caveats: Overlap between patients and controls comprised about 30 CD8+ CDR3 sequences. Between the patient and control groups, CD8+ Simpson's diversity did not differ significantly.

The sequenced material came from sorted CD4+, CD8+, or CD8+CD57+ T cells (not recorded which) from PBMCs. The clonotype comes from a human donor with aplastic anemia. V gene TRBV24-1 combines with J gene TRBJ2-3; unclear D gene. CDR3: CATSYSGVGSDTQYF. DNA of the CDR3: TGTGCCACCAGCTACTCGGGTGTGGGTTCAGATACGCAGTATTTT.